One and the same sample provided the 17 T cell receptor beta chains below, sequenced in a study of blood T cell repertoires in COVID-19. Measured with immunoSEQ multiplex PCR; TCRdb has only the in-frame clones, and not every one. The sample lists 200,000 to 250,000 clones, around 82% occurring once. The sequencing input was PBMCs or T cells enriched from blood (not recorded which). The receptors originated from a middle-aged woman with acute COVID-19.

The rearrangement joins TRBV10-3 to TRBJ2-3, with 10 nucleotides matching TRBD1. Per germline, CDR1 ENHRY and CDR2 SYGVKD. The ends lost 6 bases at V and 5 bases at J; junction bases unmatched: 8. This CDR3 contains 15 residues. CDR3 nucleotides: TGTGCCATCAGGCCGGGACAGGGGCGGGGAGATACGCAGTATTTT. Its translation: CAIRPGQGRGDTQYF.

Only one count was recorded for this clone. The chain employs TRBV18 and TRBJ1-1; tentatively, D is TRBD1 (5 bases). V lost 6 bases to trimming and J lost 5 bases, with 22 bases between them. Germline V CDR1 and CDR2: KGHSH, LQKENI. The CDR3 has 16 amino acids. This CDR3 is CASSIGQGPGNTEAFF. CDR3 sequence (DNA): TGTGCCAGCTCCATTGGGCAGGGTCCTGGGAATACTGAAGCTTTCTTT.

The chain couples TRBV6-5 to TRBJ1-5; 10 positions agree with TRBD1. The CDR3 is 13 residues long. The ends lost 9 bases at V and 7 bases at J; junction bases unmatched: 6. Germline V CDR1 and CDR2: MNHEY, SVGAGI. This chain's CDR3 is CASGDRGRQPQHF. The CDR3 DNA reads as TGTGCCAGTGGGGACAGGGGCCGACAGCCCCAGCATTTT.

The chain couples TRBV18 to TRBJ1-2; D ambiguous. V lost 6 bases to trimming and J lost 2 bases, with 10 bases between them. CDR1 and CDR2 from the germline V gene are KGHSH and LQKENI. The length of the CDR3 is 13 residues. The CDR3 DNA sequence: TGTGCCAGCTCCCGAGACAACAACTATGGCTACACCTTC. Amino acids: CASSRDNNYGYTF.

This chain uses TRBV5-1 with TRBJ2-2, with a possible D match to TRBD1 (5 bases). The length of the CDR3 is 13 residues. Per germline, CDR1 SGHRS and CDR2 YFSETQ. Trimming removed 0 bases at V and 5 bases at J, with 5 bases between. CDR3 in DNA: TGCGCCAGCAGCTTGGAGGGGACCGGGGAGCTGTTTTTT. Translating gives CASSLEGTGELFF.

The chain couples TRBV30 to TRBJ1-5; no clear D gene. The V end was cut by 0 bases, the J end by 0 bases, with 9 bases between. Germline V gives CDR1 GTSNPN, CDR2 SVGIG (reference sequence). The CDR3 contains 15 residues. Here the CDR3 DNA reads TGTGCCTGGAGTGTACCGACTCCTAGCAATCAGCCCCAGCATTTT. Translated, it gives CAWSVPTPSNQPQHF.

In its sample, this clone was seen a few times. The V gene is TRBV7-3, the J gene TRBJ2-2; D is ambiguous. With 5 bases removed from V and 7 bases from J, the gap between germline ends came to 8 bases. The CDR3 runs to 12 residues. The germline CDR1 and CDR2 sequences are SGHTA and FQGTGA. The CDR3 nucleotides read TGTGCCAGCAGCCCCCGACACGGGGAGCTGTTTTTT. Protein: CASSPRHGELFF.

The rearrangement uses TRBV6-5 and TRBJ1-2, with TRBD1 matching 8 bases. Unmatched junction bases numbered 5, after V lost 11 bases and J lost 3 bases. CDR3 length: 12 amino acids. The germline V gene has CDR1 MNHEY and CDR2 SVGAGI. CDR3 DNA: TGTGCCTGCTACAGGGGGGACTATGGCTACACCTTC. It encodes CACYRGDYGYTF.

Concerning this clone: The junction departs from germline at one end; a sequencing error may be responsible. This rearrangement joins TRBV19 to TRBJ1-5; D is perhaps TRBD1 (6 bases). Per the germline V gene, CDR1 is LNHDA and CDR2 is SQIVND (reference sequence). This CDR3 comprises 15 residues. The CDR3 DNA reads TGTGCCAATAGTATGTTGGGGGCCAAAAATCAGCCCCAGCATTTT. Its protein product is CANSMLGAKNQPQHF.

The chain has TRBV5-1 and TRBJ1-5; no definite D call. Trimming cost V 3 bases and J 3 bases, with 7 bases left between them. This CDR3 spans 13 amino acids. Germline CDR1 and CDR2: SGHRS and YFSETQ. Here the CDR3 DNA reads TGCGCCAGCAGCTACGGAGACAATCAGCCCCAGCATTTT. Translated: CASSYGDNQPQHF.

This clone was seen once. The rearrangement uses TRBV29-1 and TRBJ1-1; possibly TRBD1 for D (6 bases). Trimming took 5 bases from V and 3 from J, leaving 13 bases between them. The CDR3 totals 13 residues. Germline V gives CDR1 SQVTM, CDR2 ANQGSEA. The CDR3 nucleotides read TGCAGCGTTTGGTTGGCAGGGGACACTGAAGCTTTCTTT. It translates to CSVWLAGDTEAFF.

The chain carries TRBV9 and TRBJ2-4, with 14 bases fitting TRBD2. Germline CDR1 SGDLS, CDR2 YYNGEE. Trimming cost V 4 bases and J 8 bases; bases outside gene matches: 8. The CDR3 is 16 amino acids. The CDR3 sequence: CASSFPTSGGADIQYF. The CDR3 DNA reads TGTGCCAGCAGCTTTCCGACTAGCGGGGGGGCTGACATTCAGTACTTC.

The V call is TRBV9, the J call TRBJ2-1; no clear D gene. CDR3 length: 15 amino acids. Trimming cost V 3 bases and J 0 bases, with 10 bases left between them. Germline V CDR1 and CDR2: SGDLS, YYNGEE. CDR3 in DNA: TGTGCCAGCAGCGATACACGGAGCTCCTACAATGAGCAGTTCTTC. Its protein product is CASSDTRSSYNEQFF.

In this sample, this clone turned up once. The gene calls are TRBV2 and TRBJ2-6; 9 bases match TRBD1. Germline V gene lookup returns CDR1 SNHLY and CDR2 FYNNEI. Trimming removed 5 bases from V and 2 bases from J; junction bases left unmatched: 4. This CDR3 is built from 16 residues. As DNA, the CDR3 is TGTGCCAGCAGTCAAACAGGGGGCGCTGGGGCCAACGTCCTGACTTTC. This translates into CASSQTGGAGANVLTF. The full variable domain, its missing parts supplied by reference TRBV2 and TRBJ2-6, is EPEVTQTPSHQVTQMGQEVILRCVPISNHLYFYWYRQILGQKVEFLVSFYNNEISEKSEIFDDQFSVERPDGSNFTLKIRSTKLEDSAMYFCASSQTGGAGANVLTFGAGSRLTVL.

CDR3 residues: CASSVQYDTQYF. The DNA of the CDR3 is TGTGCCAGCAGCGTACAGTATGATACGCAGTATTTT. V usage is TRBV5-4 and J usage is TRBJ2-3, with D unresolved. Germline V gene data show CDR1 as SGHNT and CDR2 as YYREEE (reference sequence). The CDR3 contains 12 residues. V was trimmed by 4 bases and J by 6 bases, leaving 9 bases between them.

Only a few counts were recorded for this clone. The genes are TRBV3-1 (or the pseudogene TRBV3-2) and TRBJ2-7; no reliable D call. This CDR3 has 14 amino acids. The V and J ends lost 5 bases and 4 bases respectively, with 15 bases between them. Germline assignment: CDR1 LGHDT and CDR2 YNNKEL (reference sequence). DNA for the CDR3: TGTGCCAGCAGCTACACCCCGACTGGGTACGAGCAGTACTTC. Translating gives CASSYTPTGYEQYF.

This clone was seen a single time. The chain couples TRBV18 to TRBJ1-5; 7 nucleotides line up with TRBD1. The V segment lost 6 bases and the J segment 4 bases; nucleotides outside the gene matches: 3. The CDR3 extends over 13 amino acids. Looked up from germline, CDR1 is KGHSH and CDR2 is LQKENI. The CDR3 sequence is CASSEGANQPQHF. The DNA for the CDR3 is TGTGCCAGCTCGGAGGGGGCGAATCAGCCCCAGCATTTT.